This T cell receptor (beta chain) emerged from a study of blood T cells in healthy people across ages. Germline lookup yields CDR1 LNHDA and CDR2 SQIVND (reference sequence). The CDR3 is made up of 15 amino acids. V dropped 5 bases and J dropped 6 bases, with 17 bases sitting between them. With a J-beta primer mix and a sample-barcoded 5' primer, a second PCR ran 7 to 11 cycles. MiXCR was run by TCRdb on the 5' RACE reads, yielding one entry per CDR3 protein. The sample shows 1.5 million or so distinct CDR3 sequences, 42% of them seen only once. Donors were healthy Caucasian individuals from Russia aged roughly 6 to 100. This clonotype was seen a handful of times.

This receptor was taken from a woman younger than 35 in good health. The rearrangement joins TRBV19 to TRBJ2-1; D perhaps matches TRBD2 (6 bases). Sequencing input: blood. The CDR3 DNA reads as TGTGCCAGTAGTCTTTCCCTCCGGGGGAGCAATGAGCAGTTCTTC. As protein: CASSLSLRGSNEQFF.